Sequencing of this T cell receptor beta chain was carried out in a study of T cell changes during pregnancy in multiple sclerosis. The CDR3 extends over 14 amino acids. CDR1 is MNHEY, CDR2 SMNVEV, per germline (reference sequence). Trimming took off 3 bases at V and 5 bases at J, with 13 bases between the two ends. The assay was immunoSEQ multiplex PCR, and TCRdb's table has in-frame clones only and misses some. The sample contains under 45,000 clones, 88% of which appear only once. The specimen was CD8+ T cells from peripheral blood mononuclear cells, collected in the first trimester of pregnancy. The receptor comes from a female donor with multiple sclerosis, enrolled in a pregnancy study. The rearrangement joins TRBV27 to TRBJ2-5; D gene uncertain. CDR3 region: CASSFGAPGETQYF. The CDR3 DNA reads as TGTGCCAGCAGTTTTGGAGCTCCCGGGGAGACCCAGTACTTC.